The clone carrying this T cell receptor (beta chain) has only a few counts. The antigen remains unidentified. MiXCR, run by TCRdb on the reads, gives a single entry per CDR3 protein. This table has 550,000 to 850,000 distinct CDR3 sequences, roughly 33% appearing once. This sample was included in a study of T cell repertoires in cytomegalovirus infection. As for the study in general: Recently described HLA-C-restricted plus well-studied HLA-B-restricted CMV epitopes were used.

Study-wide results and caveats: Cumulative frequency (of public TCR beta family members) identified carriers of CMV plus the relevant HLA.

The sequence came from a human donor in good health (CMV status not recorded). Some clones in this sample may be carry-over from other donors' samples. The specimen was cultured PBMCs, collected from culture after CMV antigen stimulation.

In DNA, the CDR3 is TGTGCCAGCAGCTCGGGACAGGGCTTAACACCTAGCACAGATACGCAGTATTTT. Amino acids: CASSSGQGLTPSTDTQYF. This chain joins TRBV11-2 and TRBJ2-3; TRBD1 matches 9 bases. The junction had 11 bases not matched to a gene; V was cut back by 4 bases and J by 0 bases. Per the germline V gene, CDR1 is SGHAT and CDR2 is FQNNGV. The CDR3 totals 18 residues. Complete variable domain (other parts from reference TRBV11-2 and TRBJ2-3): EAGVAQSPRYKIIEKRQSVAFWCNPISGHATLYWYQQILGQGPKLLIQFQNNGVVDDSQLPKDRFSAERLKGVDSTLKIQPAKLEDSAVYLCASSSGQGLTPSTDTQYFGPGTRLTVL.